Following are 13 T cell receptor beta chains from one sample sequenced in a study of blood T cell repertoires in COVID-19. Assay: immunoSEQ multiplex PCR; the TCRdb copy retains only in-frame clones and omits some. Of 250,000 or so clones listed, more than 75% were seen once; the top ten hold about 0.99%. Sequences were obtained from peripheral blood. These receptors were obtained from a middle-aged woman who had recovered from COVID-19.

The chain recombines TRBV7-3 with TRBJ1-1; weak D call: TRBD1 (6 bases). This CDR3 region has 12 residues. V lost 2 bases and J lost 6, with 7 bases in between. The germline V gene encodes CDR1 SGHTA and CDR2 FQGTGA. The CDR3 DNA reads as TGTGCCAGCAGCTTAGGGGGCCCTGAAGCTTTCTTT. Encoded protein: CASSLGGPEAFF. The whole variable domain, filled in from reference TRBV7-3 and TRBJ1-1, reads GAGVSQTPSNKVTEKGKYVELRCDPISGHTALYWYRQSLGQGPEFLIYFQGTGAADDSGLPNDRFFAVRPEGSVSTLKIQRTERGDSAVYLCASSLGGPEAFFGQGTRLTVV.

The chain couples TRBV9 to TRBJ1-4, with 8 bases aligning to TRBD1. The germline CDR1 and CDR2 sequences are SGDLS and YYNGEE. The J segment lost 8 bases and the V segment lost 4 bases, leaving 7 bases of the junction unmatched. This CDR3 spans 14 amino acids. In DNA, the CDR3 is TGTGCCAGCAGCCGCGGACAGGGAGGGGAAAAACTGTTTTTT. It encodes CASSRGQGGEKLFF.

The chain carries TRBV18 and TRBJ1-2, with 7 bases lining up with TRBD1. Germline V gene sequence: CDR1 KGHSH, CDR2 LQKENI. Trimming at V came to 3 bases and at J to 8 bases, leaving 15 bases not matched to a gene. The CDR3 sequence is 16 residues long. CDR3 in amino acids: CASSPGSGGGPGGYTF. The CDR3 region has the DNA TGTGCCAGCTCACCGGGTTCAGGGGGAGGACCAGGAGGCTACACCTTC.

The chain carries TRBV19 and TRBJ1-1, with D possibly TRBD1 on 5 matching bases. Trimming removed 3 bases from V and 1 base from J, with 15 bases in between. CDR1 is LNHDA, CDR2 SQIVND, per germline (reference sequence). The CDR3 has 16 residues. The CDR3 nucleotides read TGTGCCAGTAGTATCCCCGCGGGACGAAGGAACACTGAAGCTTTCTTT. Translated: CASSIPAGRRNTEAFF.

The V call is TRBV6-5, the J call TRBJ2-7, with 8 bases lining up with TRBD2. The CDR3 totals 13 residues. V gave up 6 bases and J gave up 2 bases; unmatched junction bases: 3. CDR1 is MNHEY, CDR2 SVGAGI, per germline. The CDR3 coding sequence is TGTGCCAGCAGCCGCGGGAGGCCCTACGAGCAGTACTTC. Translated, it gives CASSRGRPYEQYF.

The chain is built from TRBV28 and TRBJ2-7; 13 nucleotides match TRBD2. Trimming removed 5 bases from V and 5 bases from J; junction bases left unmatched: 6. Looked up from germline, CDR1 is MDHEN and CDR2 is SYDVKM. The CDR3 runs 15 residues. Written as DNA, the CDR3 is TGTGCCAGCAGTCCGGGACTAGCGGGAAGCGACGAGCAGTACTTC. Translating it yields CASSPGLAGSDEQYF.

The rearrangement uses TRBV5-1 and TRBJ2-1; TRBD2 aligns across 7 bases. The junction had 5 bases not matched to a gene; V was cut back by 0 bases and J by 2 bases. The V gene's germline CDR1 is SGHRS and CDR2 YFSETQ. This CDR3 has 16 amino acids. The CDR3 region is CASSLGGGSPYNEQFF. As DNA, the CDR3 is TGCGCCAGCAGCTTGGGGGGGGGTTCCCCCTACAATGAGCAGTTCTTC.

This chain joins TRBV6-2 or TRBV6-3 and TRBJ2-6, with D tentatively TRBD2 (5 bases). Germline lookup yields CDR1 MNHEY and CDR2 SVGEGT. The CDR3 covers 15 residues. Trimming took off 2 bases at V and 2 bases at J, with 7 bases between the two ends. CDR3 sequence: CASSYGETGANVLTF. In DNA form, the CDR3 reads TGTGCCAGCAGTTACGGGGAGACTGGGGCCAACGTCCTGACTTTC.

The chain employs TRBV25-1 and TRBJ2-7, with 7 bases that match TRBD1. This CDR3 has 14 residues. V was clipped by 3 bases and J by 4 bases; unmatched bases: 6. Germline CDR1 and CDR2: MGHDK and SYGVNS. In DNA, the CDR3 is TGTGCCAGCAGTGACCCCGGGACAGCATACGAGCAGTACTTC. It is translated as CASSDPGTAYEQYF.

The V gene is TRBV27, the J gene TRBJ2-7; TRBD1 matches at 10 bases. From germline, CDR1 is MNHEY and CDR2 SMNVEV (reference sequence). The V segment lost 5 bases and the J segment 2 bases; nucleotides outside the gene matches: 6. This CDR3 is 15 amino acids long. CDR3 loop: CASSATGGAPYEQYF. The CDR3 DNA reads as TGTGCCAGCAGTGCGACAGGGGGCGCCCCCTACGAGCAGTACTTC.

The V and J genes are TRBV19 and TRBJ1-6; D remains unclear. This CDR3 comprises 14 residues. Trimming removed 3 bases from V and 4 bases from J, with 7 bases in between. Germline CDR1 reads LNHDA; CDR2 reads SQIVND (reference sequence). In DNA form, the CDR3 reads TGTGCCAGTAGTATTAACCGGTATAATTCACCCCTCCACTTT. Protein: CASSINRYNSPLHF.

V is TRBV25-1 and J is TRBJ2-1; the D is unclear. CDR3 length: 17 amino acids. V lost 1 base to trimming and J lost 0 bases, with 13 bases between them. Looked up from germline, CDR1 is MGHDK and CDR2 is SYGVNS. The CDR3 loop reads CASSEFRAPSSYNEQFF. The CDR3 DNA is TGTGCCAGCAGTGAATTCCGCGCCCCAAGCTCCTACAATGAGCAGTTCTTC.

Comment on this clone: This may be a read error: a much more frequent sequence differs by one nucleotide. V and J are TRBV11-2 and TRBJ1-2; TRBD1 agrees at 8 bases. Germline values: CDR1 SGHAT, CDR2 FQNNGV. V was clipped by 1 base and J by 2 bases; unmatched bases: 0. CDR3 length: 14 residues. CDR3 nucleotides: TGTGCCAGCAGCTTAGGGACAGGGAACTATGGCTACACCTTC. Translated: CASSLGTGNYGYTF.